This entry lists 26 T cell receptor beta chains sequenced from one sample in a study of blood T cell repertoires in COVID-19. Produced via immunoSEQ multiplex PCR; TCRdb's table is partial and in-frame only. Among approximately 300,000 clones, around 90% were seen once, and the ten largest hold over 3.5%. The sequenced sample consisted of PBMCs or T cells enriched from blood (not recorded which). Receptors originate from a woman younger than 30 with acute COVID-19.

The rearrangement uses TRBV19 and TRBJ2-7, with 9 bases matching TRBD1. Trimming at V came to 8 bases and at J to 3 bases, leaving 8 bases not matched to a gene. Germline loops: CDR1 LNHDA, CDR2 SQIVND (reference sequence). The CDR3 runs 14 residues. CDR3 sequence reads: CASDPGDRDYEQYF. As DNA, the CDR3 is TGTGCCAGTGACCCCGGGGACAGGGACTACGAGCAGTACTTC.

This rearrangement joins TRBV28 to TRBJ2-3, with D tentatively TRBD2 (5 bases). Germline assignment: CDR1 MDHEN and CDR2 SYDVKM. V was pared by 3 bases and J by 6 bases, with 16 bases between. This CDR3 has 15 amino acids. CDR3 in amino acids: CASSFVGLGGDTQYF. The CDR3 nucleotides are TGTGCCAGCAGTTTTGTGGGGTTGGGCGGGGATACGCAGTATTTT.

The V call is TRBV3-1 (or the pseudogene TRBV3-2), the J call TRBJ1-6, with TRBD1 matching over 9 bases. With 4 bases clipped from V and 6 bases from J, the junction kept 4 bases outside the gene matches. Per germline, CDR1 LGHDT and CDR2 YNNKEL (reference sequence). There are 15 residues in the CDR3. CDR3 in amino acids: CASSRLQGANSPLHF. The CDR3 DNA sequence: TGTGCCAGCAGCCGCCTACAGGGGGCTAATTCACCCCTCCACTTT.

The V gene is TRBV19, the J gene TRBJ2-7; unclear D gene. The CDR3 length is 12 residues. Trimming took off 1 base at V and 4 bases at J, with 5 bases between the two ends. The germline V gene encodes CDR1 LNHDA and CDR2 SQIVND (reference sequence). The CDR3: CASSIGRYEQYF. Written as DNA, the CDR3 is TGTGCCAGTAGTATAGGGCGGTACGAGCAGTACTTC.

The V gene is TRBV10-3, the J gene TRBJ1-2; the match to TRBD1 covers 8 bases. The CDR3 runs to 14 residues. Trimming took 10 bases from V and 4 from J; bases not matched to a gene: 11. CDR1 and CDR2 from the germline V gene are ENHRY and SYGVKD. CDR3: CATHRRQGPYGYTF. The CDR3 coding sequence is TGTGCCACTCATAGGCGACAGGGGCCCTATGGCTACACCTTC.

The chain has TRBV6-1 and TRBJ1-2, with a tentative D call TRBD1 (5 bases). CDR1 is MNHNS, CDR2 SASEGT, per germline. This CDR3 comprises 14 residues. Trimming stripped 2 bases from V and 6 bases from J, with 13 bases between. CDR3 in amino acids: CASSERPGEDGYTF. CDR3 nucleotide sequence: TGTGCCAGCAGTGAAAGGCCGGGGGAGGATGGCTACACCTTC.

This clone came up a few times. The rearrangement uses TRBV19 and TRBJ1-2; D unresolved. Germline V CDR1 and CDR2: LNHDA, SQIVND (reference sequence). This CDR3 contains 11 residues. Between the trimmed V and J ends, which lost 5 bases and 7 bases, there was a span of 8 bases. CDR3 bases: TGTGCCAGTAGTTGGGGAGCTGGCTACACCTTC. It encodes CASSWGAGYTF.

V usage is TRBV28 and J usage is TRBJ1-3; tentatively, D is TRBD1 (6 bases). Germline CDR1 reads MDHEN; CDR2 reads SYDVKM. Trimming left V 5 bases short and J 0 bases short, with 8 bases between. The CDR3 totals 14 residues. CDR3 sequence reads: CASSVTGSGNTIYF. CDR3 DNA sequence: TGTGCCAGCAGTGTGACAGGCTCTGGAAACACCATATATTTT.

The chain combines TRBV28 with TRBJ2-7, with 7 bases lining up with TRBD1. Germline V gene lookup returns CDR1 MDHEN and CDR2 SYDVKM. The CDR3 extends over 16 amino acids. The V gene end was trimmed by 1 base and the J gene end by 0 bases; junction bases not matched to a gene: 6. This chain's CDR3 is CASSLLRGQGSYEQYF. The DNA for the CDR3 is TGTGCCAGCAGTTTATTAAGGGGGCAGGGCTCCTACGAGCAGTACTTC.

This clone is a singleton in its sample. Written as DNA, the CDR3 is TGTGCCAGCAGCCAAGACGACGGGAACTATGGCTACACCTTC. This gives the protein CASSQDDGNYGYTF. The V and J genes are TRBV4-2 and TRBJ1-2; D unresolved. Germline V gene lookup returns CDR1 LGHNA and CDR2 YNFKEQ. Trimming left V 0 bases short and J 2 bases short, with 7 bases between. The CDR3 spans 14 residues.

The chain carries TRBV28 and TRBJ1-2, with D possibly being TRBD1 (6 bases). Per germline, CDR1 MDHEN and CDR2 SYDVKM. This CDR3 has 12 amino acids. V was clipped by 5 bases and J by 7 bases, with 11 bases between them. CDR3: CASSLGQLGYTF. The CDR3 DNA reads as TGTGCCAGCAGTCTGGGACAACTTGGCTACACCTTC.

The rearrangement joins TRBV5-6 to TRBJ2-5, with TRBD2 matching over 8 bases. Germline loops: CDR1 SGHDT, CDR2 YYEEEE. This CDR3 contains 15 residues. Trimming took 1 base from V and 2 from J; bases not matched to a gene: 4. The CDR3 DNA reads as TGTGCCAGCAGCTTGACGGGAGGGTCTCAAGAGACCCAGTACTTC. Translation: CASSLTGGSQETQYF.

Only one count was recorded for this clone. The gene calls are TRBV11-3 and TRBJ1-1; TRBD1 aligns across 7 bases. After removal of 5 bases from V and 1 base from J, the junction contained 10 bases not matched to a gene. Germline CDR1 and CDR2: SGHNT and YENEEA. The CDR3 extends over 16 amino acids. CDR3 nucleotide sequence: TGTGCCAGCAGCGCTCGGGCGGCAGGGGGGAACACTGAAGCTTTCTTT. It is translated as CASSARAAGGNTEAFF.

This chain connects TRBV30 to TRBJ2-3, with a weak D call TRBD2 (6 bases). V was clipped by 1 base and J by 1 base, with 9 bases between them. In germline, CDR1 is GTSNPN, CDR2 SVGIG (reference sequence). This CDR3 is built from 14 residues. CDR3 residues: CAWSGRAGTDTQYF. In DNA, the CDR3 is TGTGCCTGGAGTGGGAGGGCCGGCACAGATACGCAGTATTTT.

The chain recombines TRBV19 with TRBJ1-4; 12 bases line up with TRBD1. The J segment lost 7 bases and the V segment lost 7 bases, leaving 10 bases of the junction unmatched. The CDR3 runs 16 residues. CDR1 is LNHDA, CDR2 SQIVND, per germline (reference sequence). The CDR3 loop reads CASTPGQGAGGEKLFF. The CDR3 DNA reads as TGTGCCAGTACTCCGGGACAGGGGGCCGGCGGTGAAAAACTGTTTTTT.

The chain uses TRBV18 and TRBJ2-3; D might be TRBD2 (5 bases). Deletions cut 6 bases from V and 1 base from J, with 11 bases between. CDR3 length equals 14 residues. CDR1 KGHSH and CDR2 LQKENI come from the germline V gene. CDR3 nucleotide sequence: TGTGCCAGCTCTCCCGGACTTGGCACAGATACGCAGTATTTT. It translates to CASSPGLGTDTQYF.

This clone was counted once. The chain employs TRBV14 and TRBJ1-6; 7 nucleotides agree with TRBD1. After removal of 6 bases from V and 9 bases from J, the junction contained 5 bases not matched to a gene. The V gene's germline CDR1 is SGHDN and CDR2 FVKESK. The CDR3 covers 13 residues. CDR3 sequence reads: CASRSQGGSPLHF. The CDR3 DNA reads as TGTGCCAGCAGGTCCCAGGGGGGTTCACCCCTCCACTTT.

This clone was observed a few times. The gene calls are TRBV28 and TRBJ2-7; 10 bases match TRBD1. The length of the CDR3 is 15 residues. Germline values: CDR1 MDHEN, CDR2 SYDVKM. Germline trimming cut 5 bases from V and 4 bases from J; bases unmatched to any gene: 8. This chain's CDR3 is CASSSGQGVSYEQYF. CDR3 bases: TGTGCCAGCAGTAGCGGACAGGGGGTCTCGTACGAGCAGTACTTC.

The rearrangement joins TRBV7-2 to TRBJ1-1; 9 bases are a match to TRBD1. Germline V gene lookup returns CDR1 SGHTA and CDR2 FQGNSA. The length of the CDR3 is 15 residues. V dropped 4 bases and J dropped 5; count of bases not matched to a gene: 8. The CDR3 DNA sequence: TGTGCCAGCAGCTCAAGACAGGGGGAAAGTACTGAAGCTTTCTTT. Translation gives CASSSRQGESTEAFF.

The chain uses TRBV6-6 and TRBJ2-3; tentative D call: TRBD1 (6 bases). Trimming removed 5 bases from V and 2 bases from J, with 11 bases in between. The CDR3 runs 14 residues. The germline CDR1 and CDR2 sequences are MNHNY and SVGAGI (reference sequence). CDR3 protein: CASSQAGDTDTQYF. The CDR3 nucleotides read TGTGCCAGCAGTCAGGCAGGGGACACAGATACGCAGTATTTT.

This chain connects TRBV2 to TRBJ2-2, with TRBD2 matching 9 bases. J lost 1 base, V lost 4 bases, and 10 bases had no gene match. CDR1 SNHLY and CDR2 FYNNEI come from the germline V gene. The CDR3 totals 18 residues. CDR3 coding DNA: TGTGCCAGCAGTGTCAGCGCTAGCGGGGCGGGGAACACCGGGGAGCTGTTTTTT. As protein: CASSVSASGAGNTGELFF.

This chain uses TRBV11-3 with TRBJ2-1; 10 bases match TRBD2. The germline V gene has CDR1 SGHNT and CDR2 YENEEA. Trimming cost V 5 bases and J 9 bases; bases outside gene matches: 13. The CDR3 spans 16 residues. DNA of the CDR3: TGTGCCAGCAGCCGAACCGGGACTAGCGCCTACGGTGAGCAGTTCTTC. Its translation: CASSRTGTSAYGEQFF.

This chain uses TRBV29-1 with TRBJ1-3; the D is unclear. The length of the CDR3 is 13 residues. Trimming removed 7 bases at V and 0 bases at J, with 10 bases between. CDR1 is SQVTM and CDR2 is ANQGSEA in the germline V gene. This CDR3 is CSAGVGSGNTIYF. CDR3 coding DNA: TGCAGCGCCGGGGTCGGCTCTGGAAACACCATATATTTT.

The chain recombines TRBV5-1 with TRBJ1-4; maybe TRBD1 (5 bases). Trimming took 0 bases from V and 0 from J, leaving 12 bases between them. This CDR3 has 17 amino acids. Germline V lookup: CDR1 SGHRS, CDR2 YFSETQ. CDR3 region: CASSLAYRQTTNEKLFF. The CDR3 nucleotides are TGCGCCAGCAGCTTGGCCTATAGACAGACAACTAATGAAAAACTGTTTTTT.

The J gene is TRBJ1-1, the V gene TRBV7-3, with 7 bases lining up with TRBD1. Germline lookup yields CDR1 SGHTA and CDR2 FQGTGA. The J segment lost 5 bases and the V segment lost 5 bases, leaving 5 bases of the junction unmatched. The length of the CDR3 is 13 residues. CDR3 coding DNA: TGTGCCAGCAGCCCGACAGGGAGAACTGAAGCTTTCTTT. It specifies CASSPTGRTEAFF.

This chain links TRBV19 with TRBJ1-2; 10 bases are a match to TRBD1. Germline loops: CDR1 LNHDA, CDR2 SQIVND (reference sequence). This CDR3 spans 14 amino acids. Germline trimming cut 7 bases from V and 9 bases from J; bases unmatched to any gene: 11. This chain's CDR3 is CASIPPGTGDRYTF. The CDR3 DNA follows: TGTGCCAGTATTCCCCCCGGGACAGGGGACCGCTACACCTTC.